The rows below give T cell receptor beta chains drawn from one sample of a study of immune heterogeneity within non-small cell lung tumors. Using its own MiXCR run on the multiplex PCR reads, TCRdb lists one record per CDR3 protein. The sample contains tens of thousands of distinct CDR3 sequences, less than 35% of which appear only once. Sequences were obtained from lung tumor tissue. These receptors were taken from a man aged 35 to 55 with non-small cell lung cancer. Both conserved end residues are part of each CDR3. The D gene is left open where the match is weak. The listing skips clone size in some rows; elsewhere it reads once, few, many or a size class.

size	V	D	J	CDR3	DNA
few	TRBV2	.	TRBJ2-1	CASSVRQRVPIF	TGTGCCAGCAGTGTTAGGCAGCGGGTACCGATCTTC
.	TRBV11-2	.	TRBJ1-4	CASSLVGVAKLFF	TGTGCCAGCAGCTTAGTGGGGGTGGCGAAACTGTTTTTT
.	TRBV11-2	.	TRBJ2-3	CASSLDPYTDTQYF	TGTGCCAGCAGCTTGGACCCGTACACAGATACGCAGTATTTT
many	TRBV14	TRBD1	TRBJ1-4	CASSRRTGEKLFF	TGTGCCAGCAGCCGTCGGACAGGCGAAAAACTGTTTTTT
many	TRBV19	.	TRBJ2-3	CASSAPTKASTDTQYF	TGTGCCAGTAGTGCACCAACGAAGGCCAGCACAGATACGCAGTATTTT
many	TRBV5-1	TRBD2	TRBJ2-7	CASTLRGDGNEQYF	TGCGCCAGCACCCTTCGGGGGGACGGGAACGAGCAGTACTTC
many	TRBV20-1	.	TRBJ2-2	CSAKDKSTGELFF	TGCAGTGCAAAGGACAAATCCACCGGGGAGCTGTTTTTT
.	TRBV3-1	TRBD2	TRBJ2-1	CASSQGASGSGKQFF	TGTGCCAGCAGCCAAGGGGCTAGCGGGAGTGGTAAGCAGTTCTTC
few	TRBV5-1	TRBD1	TRBJ2-5	CASSPGQGVRGETQYF	TGCGCCAGCAGCCCGGGACAGGGGGTGAGGGGAGAGACCCAGTACTTC
many	TRBV7-2	.	TRBJ1-4	CASSTALTQGIGNEKLFF	TGTGCCAGCAGCACCGCCTTGACCCAGGGAATCGGGAATGAAAAACTGTTTTTT
many	TRBV7-9	.	TRBJ1-6	CASSVTANSPLHF	TGTGCCAGCAGCGTAACAGCAAATTCACCCCTCCACTTT
.	TRBV18	.	TRBJ2-1	CVTSPPSVAYNEQFF	TGTGTCACCTCACCACCGTCAGTAGCCTACAATGAGCAGTTCTTC
.	TRBV7-9	.	TRBJ1-1	CASSRRDTNTEAFF	TGTGCCAGCAGCAGGAGGGACACGAACACTGAAGCTTTCTTT
.	TRBV28	TRBD2	TRBJ2-1	CASSRGLARAQKIYNEQFF	TGTGCCAGCAGCCGAGGACTAGCCCGAGCTCAGAAGATTTACAATGAGCAGTTCTTC
many	TRBV6-1	TRBD1	TRBJ2-1	CASSRGQGSNEQFF	TGTGCCAGCAGTAGAGGACAGGGATCGAATGAGCAGTTCTTC
.	TRBV5-6	.	TRBJ2-1	CASSSGRQRGNEQFF	TGTGCCAGCAGCTCCGGACGCCAAAGGGGGAATGAGCAGTTCTTC
many	TRBV20-1	.	TRBJ1-1	CSASGGEMNTEAFF	TGCAGTGCTAGCGGGGGTGAAATGAACACTGAAGCTTTCTTT
few	TRBV20-1	.	TRBJ1-1	CSAREANTEAFF	TGCAGTGCTAGAGAGGCGAACACTGAAGCTTTCTTT
many	TRBV24-1	.	TRBJ2-1	CATSDLEFGWASYNEQFF	TGTGCCACCAGTGATTTAGAGTTCGGTTGGGCGTCCTACAATGAGCAGTTCTTC
.	TRBV2	.	TRBJ2-5	CASSVGSGGETQYF	TGTGCCAGCAGTGTAGGTAGCGGAGGAGAGACCCAGTACTTC
.	TRBV15	TRBD2	TRBJ2-1	CATSLTLAGEQFF	TGTGCCACCAGCTTAACCCTAGCGGGTGAGCAGTTCTTC
many	TRBV6-2/TRBV6-3	.	TRBJ2-7	CASSEDSATFIGTLYEQYF	TGTGCCAGCAGCGAAGACTCCGCGACCTTTATCGGGACACTCTACGAGCAGTACTTC
many	TRBV19	TRBD1	TRBJ1-5	CASSRDRNQPQHF	TGTGCCAGTAGCCGGGACAGAAATCAGCCCCAGCATTTT
medium-sized	TRBV11-2	.	TRBJ2-3	CASRPPSGDTQYF	TGTGCCAGCAGACCTCCTTCCGGGGATACGCAGTATTTT
.	TRBV4-2	.	TRBJ1-4	CASSQGGGSRINEKLFF	TGTGCCAGCAGCCAAGGGGGGGGCAGTCGGATTAATGAAAAACTGTTTTTT
many	TRBV19	.	TRBJ2-7	CASSMSYTPYEQYF	TGTGCCAGTAGTATGTCGTACACCCCCTACGAGCAGTACTTC
few	TRBV5-6	.	TRBJ2-3	CASSLDPTTDTQYF	TGTGCCAGCAGCTTGGACCCCACCACAGATACGCAGTATTTT
many	TRBV12-3/TRBV12-4	.	TRBJ1-6	CASSFLYPGNSPLHF	TGTGCCAGCAGTTTTTTATATCCTGGGAACTCACCCCTCCACTTT
many	TRBV12-3/TRBV12-4	.	TRBJ2-7	CASSLGGVRRYEQYF	TGTGCCAGCAGTTTAGGCGGGGTCCGTCGCTACGAGCAGTACTTC
many	TRBV20-1	.	TRBJ2-7	CSARDSSGGEQYF	TGCAGTGCTAGAGATTCGTCAGGAGGCGAGCAGTACTTC
many	TRBV7-9	.	TRBJ2-3	CASSSGGTDTQYF	TGTGCCAGCAGCTCAGGTGGTACAGATACGCAGTATTTT
medium-sized	TRBV6-1	.	TRBJ2-3	CASSDAGFTQYF	TGTGCCAGCAGTGATGCAGGCTTTACGCAGTATTTT
many	TRBV24-1	.	TRBJ1-3	CATSDGANSGNTIYF	TGTGCCACCAGTGACGGGGCTAACTCTGGAAACACCATATATTTT
many	TRBV5-1	TRBD2	TRBJ2-3	CASSITSGGPDTQYF	TGCGCCAGCAGCATCACTAGCGGGGGCCCAGATACGCAGTATTTT
few	TRBV7-3	.	TRBJ2-1	CASSLRVGGDGDEQFF	TGTGCCAGCAGCTTAAGAGTAGGCGGGGATGGGGATGAGCAGTTCTTC
.	TRBV5-5	TRBD1	TRBJ1-6	CASSRRDSYNSPLHF	TGTGCCAGCAGCCGCCGGGACAGCTATAATTCACCCCTCCACTTT
.	TRBV27	.	TRBJ2-2	CASSLTTRSGGELFF	TGTGCCAGCAGTTTAACGACTAGAAGCGGCGGGGAGCTGTTTTTT
many	TRBV19	TRBD1	TRBJ1-2	CASTGTGKANYGYTF	TGTGCCAGTACCGGGACAGGTAAAGCTAACTATGGCTACACCTTC
.	TRBV24-1	TRBD2	TRBJ2-1	CATSDTSAGGAYNEQFF	TGTGCCACCAGTGATACCAGCGCGGGAGGAGCCTACAATGAGCAGTTCTTC
few	TRBV7-2	.	TRBJ2-5	CASSFGYRETQYF	TGTGCCAGCAGCTTCGGGTACAGGGAGACCCAGTACTTC
medium-sized	TRBV27	.	TRBJ2-2	CASRSGTNTGELFF	TGTGCCAGCAGATCAGGGACCAACACCGGGGAGCTGTTTTTT
.	TRBV7-2	.	TRBJ2-3	CASSLGTVLGDTQYF	TGTGCCAGCAGCTTAGGGACAGTACTGGGAGATACGCAGTATTTT
few	TRBV4-3	TRBD1	TRBJ2-7	CASSQGLGQGSREQYF	TGCGCCAGCAGCCAGGGCCTTGGACAGGGGTCTCGGGAGCAGTACTTC
.	TRBV3-1	.	TRBJ1-4	CASSQGRVGEKLFF	TGTGCCAGCAGCCAAGGCAGGGTGGGTGAAAAACTGTTTTTT
few	TRBV10-3	TRBD2	TRBJ2-7	CAISDPGLVDEQYF	TGTGCCATCAGTGACCCCGGACTAGTAGACGAGCAGTACTTC
.	TRBV6-2/TRBV6-3	.	TRBJ2-3	CASSYSRGDTQYF	TGTGCCAGCAGTTACTCTCGGGGAGATACGCAGTATTTT
.	TRBV18	.	TRBJ1-1	CASSPGPRTTEAFF	TGTGCCAGCTCCCCCGGCCCGAGGACGACTGAAGCTTTCTTT
many	TRBV11-3	.	TRBJ2-7	CASSLDRWEQYF	TGTGCCAGCAGCTTAGATCGCTGGGAGCAGTACTTC
.	TRBV14	.	TRBJ2-1	CARSQSIRNNEQFF	TGTGCCAGAAGCCAGTCCATCAGGAACAATGAGCAGTTCTTC